This TCR beta chain was obtained from a study of T cells expressing NK-cell markers. Production of TCR beta cDNA relied on 5'RACE template switching with UMIs. Using the 5' RACE reads, TCRdb records one entry per CDR3 protein without DNA. The sample includes 550,000 to 600,000 distinct CDR3 sequences. Germline lookup yields CDR1 MDHEN and CDR2 SYDVKM. The CDR3 sequence is 14 residues long. This clonotype was sampled from a man aged 18 to 35 in good health. The specimen was blood T cells: a sorted CD56 or NKG2C T cell subset, CD4+ or CD8+ T cells, or bulk PBMC T cells (not recorded which). V gene TRBV28 combines with J gene TRBJ2-5. The CDR3 sequence: CASSLTGYQETQYF.